What follows is one T cell receptor beta chain and its context. Trimming left V 0 bases short and J 3 bases short, with 11 bases between. Germline lookup yields CDR1 MNHEY and CDR2 SVGAGI. The CDR3 runs 15 residues. Data came from immunoSEQ multiplex PCR; TCRdb stores just in-frame clones and leaves some out. The sample lists 81,000 or so clones; about 90% were seen once. This entry belongs to a study of T cell changes during pregnancy in multiple sclerosis. The source of this sequence is a female donor in good health, serving as a control in a pregnancy study. Some clones in this sample may be carry-over from other donors' samples. This chain links TRBV6-5 with TRBJ1-1, with a tentative D call TRBD1 (6 bases). This material consisted of PBMCs, taken in the first trimester of pregnancy. CDR3 sequence: CASSYSWGRDTEAFF. The DNA of the CDR3 is TGTGCCAGCAGTTACTCATGGGGGCGCGACACTGAAGCTTTCTTT.